One sample yielded the 10 T cell receptor beta chains listed below, sequenced in a study of cytomegalovirus exposure and HLA in healthy donors. With 60 Vbeta and 13 Jbeta primers, the PCR was carried out. Clones were sequenced by immunoSEQ multiplex PCR, and TCRdb holds only the in-frame ones, with some missing. The sample contains fewer than 150,000 clones, over 80% of which appear only once. The specimen was PBMCs. Every receptor here comes from a man in his fifties or sixties in good health and CMV-seronegative.

The gene calls are TRBV11-2 and TRBJ2-3; 7 bases line up with TRBD2. This CDR3 spans 15 amino acids. The junction had 11 bases not matched to a gene; V was cut back by 5 bases and J by 6 bases. Germline CDR1 reads SGHAT; CDR2 reads FQNNGV. The CDR3 sequence: CASSRNSGLGDTQYF. DNA of the CDR3: TGTGCCAGCAGCCGGAATAGCGGGCTGGGGGATACGCAGTATTTT.

The V and J genes are TRBV10-1 and TRBJ2-3; TRBD2 aligns across 13 bases. The germline gives CDR1 WNHNN, CDR2 SYGVQD (reference sequence). The J segment lost 8 bases and the V segment lost 3 bases, leaving 11 bases of the junction unmatched. The CDR3 is 17 residues long. This chain's CDR3 is CASSDATSGGDRATQYF. CDR3 in DNA: TGCGCCAGCAGTGATGCCACTAGCGGGGGGGACCGGGCTACGCAGTATTTT.

The chain has TRBV7-3 and TRBJ2-2; D may be TRBD1 (5 bases). This CDR3 contains 13 residues. Trimming stripped 2 bases from V and 6 bases from J, with 7 bases between. The germline gives CDR1 SGHTA, CDR2 FQGTGA. This CDR3 reads CASSLQGAGELFF. In nucleotides, the CDR3 is TGTGCCAGCAGCTTACAGGGTGCCGGGGAGCTGTTTTTT.

The genes are TRBV5-5 and TRBJ2-2; no clear D. The germline V gene has CDR1 SGHKS and CDR2 YYEKEE (reference sequence). This CDR3 comprises 15 residues. V was pared by 1 base and J by 0 bases, with 7 bases between. This chain's CDR3 is CASSLQISNTGELFF. The CDR3 DNA sequence: TGTGCCAGCAGCTTGCAGATCTCGAACACCGGGGAGCTGTTTTTT. The full variable domain, with the rest looked up from reference TRBV5-5 and TRBJ2-2, is DAGVTQSPTHLIKTRGQQVTLRCSPISGHKSVSWYQQVLGQGPQFIFQYYEKEERGRGNFPDRFSARQFPNYSSELNVNALLLGDSALYLCASSLQISNTGELFFGEGSRLTVL.

This sequence joins TRBV15 and TRBJ1-4, with 10 bases that match TRBD1. Germline trimming cut 8 bases from V and 4 bases from J; bases unmatched to any gene: 4. The CDR3 is made up of 14 amino acids. Germline CDR1 is LNHNV and CDR2 is YYDKDF (reference sequence). The CDR3 spells CATGTGDGNEKLFF. Written as DNA, the CDR3 is TGTGCCACCGGGACAGGGGACGGTAATGAAAAACTGTTTTTT.

This rearrangement joins TRBV27 to TRBJ2-3; 8 bases line up with TRBD2. In germline, CDR1 is MNHEY, CDR2 SMNVEV (reference sequence). CDR3 length: 15 amino acids. J lost 3 bases, V lost 10 bases, and 12 bases had no gene match. CDR3: CATRTGTRLTDTQYF. CDR3 DNA sequence: TGTGCCACACGGACCGGGACTAGATTAACAGATACGCAGTATTTT.

This clone was found once. J is TRBJ1-5 and V is TRBV19; D remains unclear. This CDR3 region has 14 residues. Trimming pared 4 bases from V and 0 bases from J, leaving 7 bases between. Germline CDR1 reads LNHDA; CDR2 reads SQIVND (reference sequence). CDR3 nucleotide sequence: TGTGCCAGTAGTAAATCAGGTAGCAATCAGCCCCAGCATTTT. It specifies CASSKSGSNQPQHF.

V is TRBV6-4 and J is TRBJ1-1; D is unresolved. The V end was cut by 7 bases, the J end by 0 bases, with 9 bases between. The germline CDR1 and CDR2 sequences are MRHNA and SNTAGT. The CDR3 spans 13 residues. CDR3 sequence (DNA): TGTGCCAGCAAAAGGGAGGTGAACACTGAAGCTTTCTTT. Amino acids: CASKREVNTEAFF.

This clone was counted only a few times. The chain joins TRBV6-5 to TRBJ2-1, with D perhaps TRBD1 (5 bases). Trimming pared 5 bases from V and 2 bases from J, leaving 13 bases between. Looked up from germline, CDR1 is MNHEY and CDR2 is SVGAGI. The length of the CDR3 is 15 residues. The CDR3 sequence is CASSPTGSPYNEQFF. The CDR3 nucleotides read TGTGCCAGCAGTCCCACAGGTTCCCCCTACAATGAGCAGTTCTTC.

This chain joins TRBV27 and TRBJ2-1; the D gene is possibly TRBD1 (6 bases). Germline values: CDR1 MNHEY, CDR2 SMNVEV (reference sequence). V was pared by 2 bases and J by 4 bases, with 15 bases between. This CDR3 spans 16 amino acids. The CDR3 spells CASSLIDRSVYNEQFF. In DNA form, the CDR3 reads TGTGCCAGCAGTTTAATCGACAGGTCCGTTTACAATGAGCAGTTCTTC.